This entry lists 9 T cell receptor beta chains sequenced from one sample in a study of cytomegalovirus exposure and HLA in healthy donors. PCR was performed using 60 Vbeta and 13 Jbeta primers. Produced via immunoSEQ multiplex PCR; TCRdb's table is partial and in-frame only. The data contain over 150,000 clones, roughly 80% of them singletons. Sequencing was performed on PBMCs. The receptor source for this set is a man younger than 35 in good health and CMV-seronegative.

The CDR3 sequence: CASEVRDSNYGYTF. The CDR3 DNA sequence: TGTGCCAGCGAGGTGAGGGACAGCAACTATGGCTACACCTTC. The rearrangement links TRBV19 to TRBJ1-2, with TRBD1 matching 7 bases. Germline trimming cut 9 bases from V and 2 bases from J; bases unmatched to any gene: 9. This CDR3 spans 14 amino acids. CDR1 and CDR2 (germline): LNHDA, SQIVND (reference sequence).

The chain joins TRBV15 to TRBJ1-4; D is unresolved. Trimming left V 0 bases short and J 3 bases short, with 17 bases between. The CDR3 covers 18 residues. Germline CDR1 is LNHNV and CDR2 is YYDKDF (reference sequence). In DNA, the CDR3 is TGTGCCACCAGCAGAGATGTGGCAGGACTAAGATCTAATGAAAAACTGTTTTTT. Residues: CATSRDVAGLRSNEKLFF. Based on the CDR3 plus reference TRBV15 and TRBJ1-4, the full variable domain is DAMVIQNPRYQVTQFGKPVTLSCSQTLNHNVMYWYQQKSSQAPKLLFHYYDKDFNNEADTPDNFQSRRPNTSFCFLDIRSPGLGDTAMYLCATSRDVAGLRSNEKLFFGSGTQLSVL.

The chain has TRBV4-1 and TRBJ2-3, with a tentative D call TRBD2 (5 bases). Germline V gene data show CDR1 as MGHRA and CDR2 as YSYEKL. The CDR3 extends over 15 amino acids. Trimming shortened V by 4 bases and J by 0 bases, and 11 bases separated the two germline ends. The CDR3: CASSRFTGSTDTQYF. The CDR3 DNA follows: TGCGCCAGCAGCCGATTTACGGGAAGCACAGATACGCAGTATTTT.

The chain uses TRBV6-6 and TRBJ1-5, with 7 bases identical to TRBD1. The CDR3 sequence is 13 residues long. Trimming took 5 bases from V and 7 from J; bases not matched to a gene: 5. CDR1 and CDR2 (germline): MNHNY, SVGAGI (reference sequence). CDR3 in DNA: TGTGCCAGCAGTCAGACAGGGTACCAGCCCCAGCATTTT. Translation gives CASSQTGYQPQHF.

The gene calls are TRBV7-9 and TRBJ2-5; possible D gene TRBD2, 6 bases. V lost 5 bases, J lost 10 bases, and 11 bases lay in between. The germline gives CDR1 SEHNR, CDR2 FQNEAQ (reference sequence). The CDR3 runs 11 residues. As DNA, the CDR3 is TGTGCCAGCAGCCCCCCGGGACTCCAGTACTTC. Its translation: CASSPPGLQYF.

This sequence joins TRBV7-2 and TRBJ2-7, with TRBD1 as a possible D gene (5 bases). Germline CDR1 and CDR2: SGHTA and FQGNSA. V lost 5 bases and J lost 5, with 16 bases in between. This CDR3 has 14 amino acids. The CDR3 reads CASSTYRSLDEQYF. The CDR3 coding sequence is TGTGCCAGCAGCACCTACAGGTCACTTGACGAGCAGTACTTC. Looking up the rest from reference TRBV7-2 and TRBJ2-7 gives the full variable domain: GAGVSQSPSNKVTEKGKDVELRCDPISGHTALYWYRQSLGQGLEFLIYFQGNSAPDKSGLPSDRFSAERTGGSVSTLTIQRTQQEDSAVYLCASSTYRSLDEQYFGPGTRLTVT.

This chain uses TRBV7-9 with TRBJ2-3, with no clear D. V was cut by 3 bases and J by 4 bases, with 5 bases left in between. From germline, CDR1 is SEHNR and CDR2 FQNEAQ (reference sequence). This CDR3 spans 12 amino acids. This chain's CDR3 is CASSLAADTQYF. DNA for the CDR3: TGTGCCAGCAGCTTGGCGGCAGATACGCAGTATTTT.

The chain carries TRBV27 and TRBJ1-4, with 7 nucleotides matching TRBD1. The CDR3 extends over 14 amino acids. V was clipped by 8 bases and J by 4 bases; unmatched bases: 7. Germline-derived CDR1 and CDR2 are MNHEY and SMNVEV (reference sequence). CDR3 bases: TGTGCCAGCGCCTCGGGACAGCTTAATGAAAAACTGTTTTTT. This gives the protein CASASGQLNEKLFF.

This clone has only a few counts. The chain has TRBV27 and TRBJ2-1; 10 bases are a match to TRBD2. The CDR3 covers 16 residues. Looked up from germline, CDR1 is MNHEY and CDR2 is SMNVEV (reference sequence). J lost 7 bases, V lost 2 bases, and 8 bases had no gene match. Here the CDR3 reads CASSLIASGSGNEQFF. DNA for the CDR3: TGTGCCAGCAGTTTAATCGCTAGCGGGAGTGGGAATGAGCAGTTCTTC.